Presented here are 31 T cell receptor beta chains from one specimen sequenced in a study of metastatic and nonmetastatic thyroid tumors. Each patient came to thyroid surgery without any prior treatment (of any kind). TCRdb re-clonotyped the PCR reads via MiXCR. The profile shows tens of thousands of clones, roughly 16% of them singletons. The material sequenced was blood. These receptors all come from a female donor with papillary thyroid cancer or a benign thyroid nodule (not recorded which). Some clones in this sample may be carry-over from other donors' samples.

In this sample, this clone turned up many times. The rearrangement uses TRBV14 and TRBJ2-1; TRBD2 agrees at 12 bases. The CDR3 runs 19 residues. From germline, CDR1 is SGHDN and CDR2 FVKESK. V gave up 0 bases and J gave up 7 bases; unmatched junction bases: 13. CDR3 sequence (DNA): TGTGCCAGCAGCCAAGATACCCGTTCTAGCGGGAGGGCCAGGAATGAGCAGTTCTTC. The encoded protein is CASSQDTRSSGRARNEQFF.

This clone was counted ten times or more. This rearrangement joins TRBV4-1 to TRBJ2-5, with D possibly being TRBD2 (6 bases). The CDR3 length is 13 residues. The germline V gene encodes CDR1 MGHRA and CDR2 YSYEKL. The V gene lost 4 bases and the J gene lost 4 bases, with 10 bases spanning the gap. The CDR3 sequence: CASSRRGVETQYF. The DNA for the CDR3 is TGCGCCAGCAGCCGGAGGGGTGTAGAGACCCAGTACTTC.

This clone was detected ten times or more. This chain connects TRBV7-3 to TRBJ1-6; D ambiguous. Trimming took off 2 bases at V and 6 bases at J, with 17 bases between the two ends. The CDR3 is 17 amino acids. CDR1 is SGHTA and CDR2 is FQGTGA in the germline V gene. This CDR3 is CASSLQPVTHGNSPLHF. The CDR3 coding sequence is TGTGCCAGCAGCTTACAACCCGTTACCCATGGTAATTCACCCCTCCACTTT.

About this clone: A much larger clonotype is one base distant, so this may be a read error. Other DNA sequences of this sample code for an identical CDR3. CDR3 in amino acids: CASSTTGTNKNIQYF. In DNA, the CDR3 is TGTGCCAGTAGCACCACCGGGACAAATAAAAACATTCAGTACTTC. The chain couples TRBV19 to TRBJ2-4; perhaps TRBD1 as D (6 bases). The CDR3 covers 15 residues. Per the germline V gene, CDR1 is LNHDA and CDR2 is SQIVND (reference sequence). V was cut by 6 bases and J by 4 bases, with 16 bases left in between.

This clone was seen many times. This may come from a read error, since a much larger clone is one base off. The same CDR3 also results from other DNA sequences found in this sample. This sequence joins TRBV11-2 and TRBJ1-1, with TRBD1 matching 7 bases. Germline V lookup: CDR1 SGHAT, CDR2 FQNNGV. The CDR3 has 13 residues. V lost 3 bases to trimming and J lost 12 bases; unmatched junction nucleotides: 10. The CDR3 loop is CASSLDQGTETFF. For the CDR3, the DNA is TGTGCCAGCAGCTTGGATCAGGGGACAGAAACTTTCTTT.

Ten or more counts support this clone. The chain has TRBV27 and TRBJ2-4; 12 bases are shared with TRBD2. The germline V gene has CDR1 MNHEY and CDR2 SMNVEV (reference sequence). J gave up 5 bases and V 1 base, and 9 bases lay outside the gene matches. The CDR3 is made up of 18 amino acids. The CDR3 DNA reads TGTGCCAGCAGTTTATTAGCCCTAGCGGGAGGGCCTGAAAACATTCAGTACTTC. Amino acid sequence: CASSLLALAGGPENIQYF.

This clone was detected ten times or more. The V and J genes are TRBV2 and TRBJ2-7; D unresolved. V was clipped by 6 bases and J by 0 bases, with 6 bases between them. CDR1 is SNHLY, CDR2 FYNNEI, per germline. The CDR3 has 12 amino acids. In DNA form, the CDR3 reads TGTGCCAGCAGATTTGGCTCCTACGAGCAGTACTTC. It is translated as CASRFGSYEQYF.

This clone was observed at least ten times. The chain joins TRBV20-1 to TRBJ2-7; D is perhaps TRBD2 (5 bases). Germline CDR1 reads DFQATT; CDR2 reads SNEGSKA (reference sequence). The V end was cut by 0 bases, the J end by 1 base, with 7 bases between. This CDR3 is 13 amino acids long. CDR3 nucleotide sequence: TGCAGTGCTAGAGATGGACTTTCCTACGAGCAGTACTTC. This encodes CSARDGLSYEQYF.

This clone showed up many times. This chain connects TRBV20-1 to TRBJ2-5; D gene ambiguous. The V gene lost 1 base and the J gene lost 5 bases, with 11 bases spanning the gap. CDR3 size: 13 residues. Germline loops: CDR1 DFQATT, CDR2 SNEGSKA (reference sequence). The CDR3 DNA reads TGCAGTGCTAGAGGGCCAGGATACGAGACCCAGTACTTC. Translation: CSARGPGYETQYF.

This clone was counted at least ten times. The J gene is TRBJ2-5, the V gene TRBV24-1; the D gene is possibly TRBD1 (6 bases). This CDR3 is 15 amino acids long. V lost 1 base and J 5 bases, leaving 13 bases between the germline ends. Germline V gene sequence: CDR1 KGHDR, CDR2 SFDVKD. The CDR3 nucleotides are TGTGCCACCAGTGATTTAGAGAGGGGGAAGGAGACCCAGTACTTC. Protein product: CATSDLERGKETQYF.

This clone was seen repeatedly, ten times or more. V and J are TRBV7-9 and TRBJ2-5; D gene unclear. Between the trimmed V and J ends, which lost 6 bases and 5 bases, there was a span of 10 bases. The CDR3 is made up of 12 amino acids. The germline V gene has CDR1 SEHNR and CDR2 FQNEAQ (reference sequence). In nucleotides, the CDR3 is TGTGCCAGCAGTGTGGTGGGCGAGACCCAGTACTTC. Residues: CASSVVGETQYF.

This clone was detected ten times or more. Germline is not matched at one junction end, which may reflect a read error. The chain is built from TRBV20-1 and TRBJ2-1; D is perhaps TRBD2 (6 bases). CDR1 and CDR2 from the germline V gene are DFQATT and SNEGSKA (reference sequence). The CDR3 is 14 residues long. The CDR3: CSARGASDWDEQFF. In nucleotides, the CDR3 is TGCAGTGCCAGAGGGGCTAGCGACTGGGATGAGCAGTTCTTC.

The gene calls are TRBV4-1 and TRBJ1-1; D gene ambiguous. CDR3 length equals 13 residues. Looked up from germline, CDR1 is MGHRA and CDR2 is YSYEKL. V lost 2 bases and J 1 base, leaving 5 bases between the germline ends. The CDR3 coding sequence is TGCGCCAGCAGCCAATCGGAGAACACTGAAGCTTTCTTT. It specifies CASSQSENTEAFF.

The CDR3 bases are TGTGCCAGCAGCAGAGGAAGGGGGTCAACTGAAGCTTTCTTT. Translated: CASSRGRGSTEAFF. V and J are TRBV9 and TRBJ1-1; maybe TRBD1 (6 bases). This CDR3 is 14 amino acids long. Germline V gene lookup returns CDR1 SGDLS and CDR2 YYNGEE. The V and J ends lost 4 bases and 5 bases respectively, with 15 bases between them. Combining the CDR3 with reference TRBV9 and TRBJ1-1 gives the whole variable domain DSGVTQTPKHLITATGQRVTLRCSPRSGDLSVYWYQQSLDQGLQFLIQYYNGEERAKGNILERFSAQQFPDLHSELNLSSLELGDSALYFCASSRGRGSTEAFFGQGTRLTVV.

At least ten counts were recorded for this clone. This rearrangement joins TRBV2 to TRBJ1-5, with 8 nucleotides matching TRBD1. The ends lost 3 bases at V and 7 bases at J; junction bases unmatched: 5. The germline V gene has CDR1 SNHLY and CDR2 FYNNEI. CDR3 length: 14 residues. The CDR3 sequence: CASSDRTGIQPQHF. The CDR3 region has the DNA TGTGCCAGCAGTGACCGGACAGGGATCCAGCCCCAGCATTTT.

The genes are TRBV11-3 and TRBJ2-7; tentatively, D is TRBD1 or TRBD2 (5 bases each). The germline CDR1 and CDR2 sequences are SGHNT and YENEEA. V was trimmed by 8 bases and J by 6 bases, leaving 14 bases between them. This CDR3 is 12 amino acids long. CDR3 region: CASEVGRGEQYF. The CDR3 DNA follows: TGTGCCAGCGAGGTGGGACGGGGCGAGCAGTACTTC.

The chain joins TRBV18 to TRBJ2-7; D ambiguous. V was cut by 3 bases and J by 4 bases, with 7 bases left in between. This CDR3 is built from 12 residues. The germline V gene has CDR1 KGHSH and CDR2 LQKENI. The CDR3 region has the DNA TGTGCCAGCTCACCTACGACATACGAGCAGTACTTC. It yields the protein CASSPTTYEQYF.

The chain has TRBV4-1 and TRBJ1-4; 10 positions agree with TRBD1. V dropped 7 bases and J dropped 8; count of bases not matched to a gene: 16. CDR3 length: 17 amino acids. The germline CDR1 and CDR2 sequences are MGHRA and YSYEKL. CDR3 sequence reads: CASTSPHRTGGKEKLFF. CDR3 coding DNA: TGCGCCAGCACCTCCCCCCACCGGACAGGGGGGAAAGAAAAACTGTTTTTT.

At least ten counts were recorded for this clone. The chain uses TRBV6-4 and TRBJ2-3, with TRBD2 matching over 10 bases. The CDR3 is 16 amino acids. With V trimmed by 0 bases and J by 4 bases, 4 bases remained unmatched. Per germline, CDR1 MRHNA and CDR2 SNTAGT. In DNA, the CDR3 is TGTGCCAGCAGTGACTCCGTAGCGGGGGGACCAGATACGCAGTATTTT. Translating gives CASSDSVAGGPDTQYF.

This clone is medium-sized by share. The CDR3 protein is CASSGTGAFF. CDR3 nucleotide sequence: TGTGCCAGCAGCGGGACAGGAGCTTTCTTT. The chain employs TRBV2 and TRBJ1-1; 8 bases map to TRBD1. Per germline, CDR1 SNHLY and CDR2 FYNNEI. The CDR3 is 10 amino acids. The V and J ends lost 6 bases and 10 bases, in that order; junction bases with no gene match: 1.

About this clone itself: A junction boundary mismatches the germline segment, possibly from a read error. J is TRBJ2-7 and V is TRBV28, with D possibly being TRBD1 (6 bases). CDR1 is MDHEN, CDR2 SYDVKM, per germline. The CDR3 extends over 13 amino acids. This chain's CDR3 is CATRDNFSCEQYF. In nucleotides, the CDR3 is TGTGCCACCCGGGACAATTTCTCCTGCGAGCAGTACTTC.

This clone is deemed medium-sized. The chain links TRBV20-1 to TRBJ2-2, with TRBD2 identical over 10 bases. The CDR3 contains 14 residues. Germline V lookup: CDR1 DFQATT, CDR2 SNEGSKA (reference sequence). The ends lost 5 bases at V and 4 bases at J; junction bases unmatched: 4. CDR3 sequence (DNA): TGCAGTGCTCTAAGCGGGGGGGGCACCGGGGAGCTGTTTTTT. Protein: CSALSGGGTGELFF.

This chain connects TRBV5-6 to TRBJ1-1; D is possibly TRBD1 (6 bases). The V and J ends lost 2 bases and 8 bases respectively, with 13 bases between them. The CDR3 contains 13 residues. Germline V CDR1 and CDR2: SGHDT, YYEEEE. The CDR3 nucleotides read TGTGCCAGCAGCTTTAACAGGGTTAGCGAAGCTTTCTTT. Translated, it gives CASSFNRVSEAFF.

The genes are TRBV11-2 and TRBJ2-7; 12 nucleotides match TRBD2. The germline V gene encodes CDR1 SGHAT and CDR2 FQNNGV. V lost 0 bases, J lost 4 bases, and 1 base stayed unmatched. The CDR3 is 15 amino acids. CDR3 in DNA: TGTGCCAGCAGCTTAGATCTAGCGGGAGGGTACGAGCAGTACTTC. It translates to CASSLDLAGGYEQYF.

This clone was detected ten times or more. The rearrangement joins TRBV7-3 to TRBJ2-3; a weak D match, TRBD2 (5 bases). Deletions cut 3 bases from V and 0 bases from J, with 10 bases between. The CDR3 loop spans 15 amino acids. Per the germline V gene, CDR1 is SGHTA and CDR2 is FQGTGA. The CDR3 DNA reads TGTGCCAGCAGCTTGACGGGAACTAGCACAGATACGCAGTATTTT. Its protein product is CASSLTGTSTDTQYF.

This clone was counted at least ten times. It may be a read error: a sequence one base away is much more abundant. This sample also contains other DNA sequences that code for the same CDR3. The V gene is TRBV6-1, the J gene TRBJ2-1; TRBD2 agrees at 10 bases. There are 15 residues in the CDR3. Germline CDR1 and CDR2: MNHNS and SASEGT. The CDR3 nucleotides are TGTGCCAGTAGTGAACCCGGGACTAGCGTTTCAGGGCAGTTCTTC. Translation gives CASSEPGTSVSGQFF.

This clone was recorded many times. The chain recombines TRBV20-1 with TRBJ2-5, with D perhaps matching TRBD1 (5 bases). Trimming took off 3 bases at V and 3 bases at J, with 8 bases between the two ends. Germline CDR1 and CDR2: DFQATT and SNEGSKA (reference sequence). The CDR3 extends over 12 amino acids. CDR3 DNA sequence: TGCAGTGCTAGTAAGGGGAAAGAGACCCAGTACTTC. Translated, it gives CSASKGKETQYF.

For this clone: The CDR3 ends on some other residue instead of the conserved phenylalanine or tryptophan, so this is likely a read error. Because the CDR3's place on the DNA is in doubt, the DNA is left out and the CDR3 is given as listed by TCRdb. The J gene is TRBJ2-5, the V gene TRBV12-3 or TRBV12-4; the D call of TRBD1 is as the table states it, not checked on the DNA. The CDR3 spans 15 residues, counting both ends. This CDR3 is CASSPRTGEKETQCL.

This clone was counted ten times or more. The V call is TRBV12-3 or TRBV12-4, the J call TRBJ1-3, with 10 bases that match TRBD1. The CDR3 has 17 residues. V dropped 1 base and J dropped 2; count of bases not matched to a gene: 5. CDR3 in DNA: TGTGCCAGCAGTTTAGGTTTAGGACAGGGGGCTGGAAACACCATATATTTT. Translating gives CASSLGLGQGAGNTIYF.

Many counts were recorded for this clone. The genes are TRBV30 and TRBJ2-5, with TRBD2 matching 14 bases. With V trimmed by 5 bases and J by 2 bases, 13 bases remained unmatched. The CDR3 is 18 residues long. Per germline, CDR1 GTSNPN and CDR2 SVGIG (reference sequence). CDR3 nucleotide sequence: TGTGCCTGGGGTCCGGGACTAGCGGGAGCCCCCTCGCAAGAGACCCAGTACTTC. It specifies CAWGPGLAGAPSQETQYF.

Ten or more counts support this clone. J is TRBJ2-7 and V is TRBV2, with TRBD2 matching over 9 bases. Germline trimming cut 11 bases from V and 4 bases from J; bases unmatched to any gene: 9. Germline CDR1 and CDR2: SNHLY and FYNNEI. This CDR3 spans 13 amino acids. The CDR3 loop reads CADKREELYEQYF. CDR3 nucleotides: TGTGCCGACAAGCGGGAGGAGTTGTACGAGCAGTACTTC.